The table lists the clone carrying this T cell receptor (beta chain) with a few counts. Antigen specificity is unknown. Noted treatment: skin biopsy from PPD injection site in Mantoux-positive individual. A UMI-containing oligonucleotide was joined by 3' ligation to the TCR cDNA template. These data are taken from a study of naive and memory T cell subsets. Study-wide results and limits: Far more TCRs reportedly came from tuberculin skin test site biopsies. Higher TCR numbers at tuberculin sites reflect T cell infiltration, per interpretation.

V gave up 4 bases and J gave up 4 bases, with 14 bases separating them. Germline-derived CDR1 and CDR2 are SEHNR and FQNEAQ (reference sequence). The CDR3 totals 15 residues. Amplification of ligated cDNA took four PCR rounds with SP2 and nested alpha and beta constant primers. In TCRdb, the UMI-ligation and nested PCR reads were re-called with MiXCR into one record per CDR3 protein. The data contain fewer than 35,000 distinct CDR3 sequences, less than 8.5% of them singletons. The V and J genes are TRBV7-9 and TRBJ1-5; D may be TRBD1 (5 bases). Sequencing used skin, obtained from a tuberculin skin test site. The clonotype originates from an adult in good health. CDR3 DNA sequence: TGTGCCAGCAGCTCCAGGGACGGTCGTAATCAGCCCCAGCATTTT. Protein sequence: CASSSRDGRNQPQHF.